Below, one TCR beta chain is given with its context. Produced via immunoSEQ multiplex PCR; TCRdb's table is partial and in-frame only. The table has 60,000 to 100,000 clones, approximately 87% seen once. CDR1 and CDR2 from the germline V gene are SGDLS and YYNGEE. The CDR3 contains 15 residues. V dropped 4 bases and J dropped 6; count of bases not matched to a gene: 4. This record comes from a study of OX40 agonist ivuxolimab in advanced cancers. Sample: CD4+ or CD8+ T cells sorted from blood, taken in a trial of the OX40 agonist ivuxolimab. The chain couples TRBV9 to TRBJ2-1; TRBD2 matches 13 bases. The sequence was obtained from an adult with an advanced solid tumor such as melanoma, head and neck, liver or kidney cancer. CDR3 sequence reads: CASSPGLAGVNEQFF. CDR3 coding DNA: TGTGCCAGCAGCCCCGGACTAGCGGGAGTCAATGAGCAGTTCTTC.